The T cell receptor (beta chain) described here comes from a study of blood T cell repertoires in COVID-19. Sequenced by immunoSEQ multiplex PCR; TCRdb stores in-frame clones only, minus some. The table shows about 33,000 clones, with around nine tenths occurring only once. There are 15 residues in the CDR3. V gave up 2 bases and J gave up 2 bases, with 9 bases separating them. Looked up from germline, CDR1 is SGHVS and CDR2 is FNYEAQ. The rearrangement links TRBV7-6 to TRBJ1-4; D is possibly TRBD1 (5 bases). The receptor was derived from an elderly woman with active or convalescent COVID-19. The sequencing input was peripheral blood. CDR3 DNA sequence: TGTGCCAGCAGCTTACTAGGGGTCACTAATGAAAAACTGTTTTTT. Its protein is CASSLLGVTNEKLFF. The full variable domain, completed using reference TRBV7-6 and TRBJ1-4, is GAGVSQSPRYKVTKRGQDVALRCDPISGHVSLYWYRQALGQGPEFLTYFNYEAQQDKSGLPNDRFSAERPEGSISTLTIQRTEQRDSAMYRCASSLLGVTNEKLFFGSGTQLSVL.